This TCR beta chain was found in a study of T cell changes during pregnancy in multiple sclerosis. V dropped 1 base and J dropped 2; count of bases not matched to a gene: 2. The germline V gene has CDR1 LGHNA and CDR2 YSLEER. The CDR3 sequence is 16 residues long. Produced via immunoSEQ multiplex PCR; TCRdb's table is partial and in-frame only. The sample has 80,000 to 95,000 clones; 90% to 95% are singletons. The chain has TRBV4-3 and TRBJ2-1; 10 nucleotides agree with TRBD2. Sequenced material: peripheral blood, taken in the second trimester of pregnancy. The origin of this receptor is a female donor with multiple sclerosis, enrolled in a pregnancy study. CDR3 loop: CASSQGTSGTYNEQFF. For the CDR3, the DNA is TGCGCCAGCAGCCAAGGTACTAGCGGGACCTACAATGAGCAGTTCTTC.